Sequencing of this T cell receptor (beta chain) was carried out in a study of cytomegalovirus exposure and HLA in healthy donors (dated by TCRdb to between 2016 and 2019). Some background on the complete study: According to an earlier analysis of 450 to 650 of the donors, 200 million or so T cells yielded 117 million unique TCR beta sequences and about 300 Gb of sequence data. Roughly 300 gigabases of sequencing data and around 85 million unique TCR sequences made up an early release that covered approximately 620 HLA-typed donors. Of the 300 to 500 genotyped donors, 65% to 90% were placed in the genetic ancestry cluster associated with self-reported Caucasian donors. The study aimed to test whether cataloging public T cell receptors could reveal signatures of past pathogen exposure. The T cell repertoires of roughly 660 subjects were profiled by immunosequencing and related to cytomegalovirus serostatus. Along with the roughly 670-subject first cohort, a separate validation cohort of around 110 different subjects was used. High-throughput TCR immunosequencing, statistical association of individual TCRs with disease status, and machine learning were combined to predict cytomegalovirus infection status. To study patterns of TCR occurrence, a later analysis re-analyzed previously published TCR beta repertoires from around 660 donors and added high-resolution HLA genotyping. Rather than using new phenotypic data, the later analysis identified candidate immune exposures from TCR beta sequences and from how often those sequences occurred across donors. To decide whether each TCR beta V gene segment behaved as functional or pseudogenic, an earlier analysis of some 540 of the donors relied on high-throughput TCR beta sequencing. Donor age, sex, ethnicity and CMV serostatus were collected together with the repertoire data. A later genetic analysis took genome-wide SNP genotypes for about 65% of the 666 donors and used that subset as a discovery cohort. All discovery cohort repertoires had been generated on a single sequencing platform. HLA typing included class I and class II loci at four-digit resolution. Typing coverage varied by locus: roughly 629-630 donors for A, B, C, DRB1 and DQB1; approximately 500 for DQA1; approximately 570 for DPA1; roughly 450 for DPB1. Because of strong linkage in the cohort, four to six DR-DQ haplotypes were treated as single units for association and clustering. On average, roughly 240,000 unique TCR beta nucleotide sequences were sequenced per donor among a few hundred genotyped donors of the cohort, with about 17% of those sequences being non-productive. The paper as a whole reports these results and caveats: Because HLA typing was missing for some donors at each locus, association tests included only the typed subset. According to a later analysis, parvovirus B19, influenza, CMV and Epstein-Barr virus appeared linked to several top co-occurrence clusters. Assigning TCR associations to individual alleles was difficult when HLA alleles, especially DR and DQ, strongly co-occurred. Compared with the 666-donor mean, donors in an Asian-associated ancestry cluster had fewer N-insertions in productive TCRs, according to a later genetic analysis. Because the 87-base-pair reads could not distinguish some IMGT-functional V segments, including TRBV6-2 and TRBV6-3, those segments were excluded. The only immune exposure information available for the cohort was CMV serostatus. V-gene and J-gene trimming of TCR beta chains was associated with a missense DCLRE1C variant in a later genetic analysis, and the association was replicated in an independent cohort. The study listed 164 TCR beta chains as associated with cytomegalovirus. In an earlier analysis of about 600 of the donors, most TCR beta V segments appeared in productive rearrangements about 90% or about 30% of the time, broadly matching IMGT annotations. Cytomegalovirus status was reported to be diagnosed by the classifier with high specificity and sensitivity in both the original and validation cohorts. A later analysis found that HLA-associated TCR beta chains were more clonally expanded and had lower generation probabilities than equally common non-associated chains. According to a later analysis, most CMV-associated TCR beta chains appeared to be HLA-restricted, and the HLA associations seemed to be driven largely by CMV exposure. A cluster of highly shared sequence variants was judged likely to represent a technical artifact of the sequencing pipeline. Because counts were too low, seventeen rarely observed V segments, including chromosome 9 orphons, were left out of the earlier analysis of 587 of the donors. This cohort had only TCR beta chains sequenced, and the lack of alpha or paired-chain data limited which features could be detected. A few of the identified cytomegalovirus-associated TCR beta chains were confirmed in vitro to be specific for cytomegalovirus antigens. Most TCR sequences were seen in very few donors, while some public TCRs were found in many individuals. In a later analysis, the rate of TCR association differed among HLA loci, with DRB1 alleles having the most associated TCRs and HLA-C alleles having the fewest. The authors suggested that the approach could potentially be extended to other disease states and immunological phenotypes. Linkage disequilibrium might explain the correlated functional status among segregating V segments, but an unknown experimental factor could not be ruled out. A further reported finding was that TCR beta sequences accurately predicted the HLA-A and HLA-B alleles for most subjects in the first cohort. The presence/absence analyses assumed that sequencing depth was roughly uniform across donors, and that assumption may not be true. In a later analysis, 15,000 to 20,000 TCR beta sequences were associated with specific HLA alleles at a false discovery rate of 0.05.

Library construction relied on the immunoSEQ multiplex PCR assay. For the multiplex PCR, a mixture combining 60 forward primers for TCR Vbeta segments and 13 reverse primers for TCR Jbeta segments was used. The CDR3 region of rearranged TCR beta genes was amplified from genomic DNA by a multiplex PCR assay. On the Illumina HiSeq System, the amplified TCR beta libraries were sequenced as 87-base-pair reads. As for how the authors treated the data: A later analysis tallied 75 million to 85 million unique TCR beta chains across the 650 to 750 repertoires, and about 12 million of those chains were shared by two or more donors. Raw reads were error-corrected and collapsed into unique sequences with a nearest-neighbor algorithm that merged closely related sequences to remove PCR and sequencing errors. V, D and J gene segments were assigned by aligning CDR3 sequences to IMGT reference sequences. Each retained sequence needed at least a six-nucleotide match to both a V gene segment and a J gene segment. A rearrangement counted as productive if the CDR3 had no stop codons and remained in frame with V and J, and every other rearrangement counted as non-productive. CDR3 was defined by IMGT convention, running from the second conserved V-encoded cysteine to the conserved J-encoded phenylalanine. In an earlier analysis of approximately 590 of the donors, sequences lacking an unambiguous match to a single V gene segment were excluded. In an earlier analysis of 587 of the donors, V segments were called functional above 56.7% productive rearrangements and were called segregating when the between-donor standard deviation exceeded 5%. A statistical classification framework was built for diagnosing cytomegalovirus status from the catalog of TCR beta chain sequences. A later analysis assigned V and J genes by comparing TCR nucleotide sequences with IMGT/GENE-DB human TR gene sequences. The TCRdist pipeline was used in a later analysis to assign CDR3 sequences and most-parsimonious VDJ recombination scenarios. A later analysis defined each TCR beta chain by its CDR3 amino acid sequence plus V-gene family, and excluded reads lacking a unique V-gene family. A later analysis removed 592 highly shared, low-generation-probability nucleotide sequences to deal with suspected cross-contamination and a sequencing artifact. A later analysis calculated a clonal expansion index for each public chain from normalized within-repertoire ranks of inferred template counts. In a later analysis, generation probabilities were computed using a VDJ recombination model fitted to out-of-frame rearrangements, and the results were checked against IGoR. A later analysis scored TCR-TCR, TCR-HLA and TCR-CMV co-occurrence with hypergeometric tests, applying a repertoire-size bias correction to TCR pairs. To estimate false discovery rates, a later analysis permuted the HLA or CMV assignments 20 times. In a later analysis, co-occurring TCRs were grouped using DBSCAN, with TCRdist sequence similarity added in when clustering inside HLA-allele-positive subsets. Repertoires with fewer than 30,000 or more than 120,000 public chains were left out of co-occurrence clustering, as were about 5 repertoires with anomalous nucleotide sharing. Held by TCRdb, this immuneACCESS table contains in-frame sequences only and omits some clones. Under half of the omission traces to an unresolved V gene where checked; the cause of the rest is unknown. The DNA was the basis for D and trimming; V, J and clone size are from that table. Across this sample there are around 120,000 clones, with about 78% seen only once. The ten most abundant clones make up 8.2% of the sample.

The cohort comprised around 700 healthy bone marrow donors. At the time of sampling, all cohort members were nominally healthy, though unrecorded immune exposures were likely present. The donor was CMV seropositive and belonged to the group of 250 to 300 seropositive cohort members. A peripheral blood sample was provided by each donor, and peripheral blood mononuclear cells were used for TCR beta sequencing. Genomic DNA extraction from the blood cell samples was performed with the Qiagen DNeasy Blood Extraction Kit. The germline V end is reduced by 0 bases and the J end by 4 bases; junction bases left unmatched: 2. In the germline V gene, CDR1 corresponds to MGHRA and CDR2 to YSYEKL. Measured from the cysteine to the phenylalanine, the CDR3 is 15 residues long. This entry keeps only the CDR3 DNA: 45 bases, framed from base 1. Regarding this clone: Its antigen specificity is not known. The input lacks base qualities; no much larger clone sits a single base away.

The origin of this receptor is a woman aged 40 to 55 in good health and CMV-seropositive. Specimen: PBMCs. The V gene is TRBV4-1 and the J gene is TRBJ1-4; 7 central bases correspond to TRBD1. The CDR3 sequence is CASSQETGYNEKLFF. The DNA reads TGCGCCAGCAGCCAAGAGACAGGGTATAATGAAAAACTGTTTTTT.